The next 5 T cell receptor beta chains were all read from a single sample in a study of control samples from healthy donors and cancer patients. Generated by immunoSEQ multiplex PCR, the TCRdb table keeps only in-frame clones and is missing some. The sample lists 150,000 or so clones, around 88% occurring once. Sample: blood. The source of these receptors is a man aged 18 to 30 in good health.

This clone was detected only a few times. The chain combines TRBV28 with TRBJ2-7; possibly TRBD2 for D (6 bases). In germline, CDR1 is MDHEN, CDR2 SYDVKM. V was cut by 4 bases and J by 1 base, with 17 bases left in between. The CDR3 length is 16 residues. CDR3 nucleotides: TGTGCCAGCAGTTCTCGTAAGGGACTGACGTCCTACGAGCAGTACTTC. This sequence encodes CASSSRKGLTSYEQYF.

Written as DNA, the CDR3 is TGTGCCAGTAGTGTGGGACAGTCCGACGAGCAGTACTTC. Translation: CASSVGQSDEQYF. The chain recombines TRBV19 with TRBJ2-7, with TRBD1 identical over 7 bases. The J segment lost 5 bases and the V segment lost 5 bases, leaving 6 bases of the junction unmatched. Germline CDR1 is LNHDA and CDR2 is SQIVND (reference sequence). CDR3 size: 13 residues.

The chain has TRBV3-1 (or the pseudogene TRBV3-2) and TRBJ2-3; D remains ambiguous. Trimming cost V 1 base and J 5 bases, with 10 bases left between them. The CDR3 consists of 14 residues. The germline CDR1 and CDR2 sequences are LGHDT and YNNKEL (reference sequence). The CDR3 nucleotides are TGTGCCAGCAGCCAAGCGAATTCTGAAGATACGCAGTATTTT. This codes for CASSQANSEDTQYF.

The J gene is TRBJ1-1, the V gene TRBV13, with a possible D match to TRBD1 (5 bases). This CDR3 spans 15 amino acids. Per the germline V gene, CDR1 is PRHDT and CDR2 is FYEKMQ (reference sequence). V was cut by 0 bases and J by 0 bases, with 8 bases left in between. This chain's CDR3 is CASSLGGGMNTEAFF. DNA of the CDR3: TGTGCCAGCAGCTTAGGTGGGGGTATGAACACTGAAGCTTTCTTT.

The V and J genes are TRBV7-2 and TRBJ2-1; no reliable D call. This CDR3 has 13 amino acids. V was pared by 6 bases and J by 10 bases, with 16 bases between. Germline-derived CDR1 and CDR2 are SGHTA and FQGNSA. CDR3 amino acids: CASSRYRVGEQFF. As DNA, the CDR3 is TGTGCCAGCAGTCGATATCGGGTCGGGGAGCAGTTCTTC.